What follows describes a single T cell receptor (beta chain). Its antigen is still unknown. One base away there is no much larger clone; base qualities are not given. Ficoll-Paque density gradient centrifugation was the method used to isolate PBMCs. The sample is drawn from a study of T-cell memory formation after mild COVID-19 (dated by TCRdb to about 2021). With respect to the entire study: TCR sequence clusters from the two donors were found to be largely donor specific. In two donors, T-cell clones that expanded and contracted after mild COVID-19 were tracked by sequencing TCRalpha and TCRbeta repertoires over time. The cohort comprised two young, previously healthy adult volunteers, one female and one male.

TCRdb lists the instrument as Illumina NovaSeq 6000. TCRalpha and TCRbeta cDNA libraries were constructed by 5'RACE with constant-segment primers, with sample barcodes and unique molecular identifiers being introduced. Trizol reagent was used to extract RNA from every sample. Library amplification was performed in two PCR steps, and a second sample barcode and Illumina TruSeq adapters were introduced in the second step. Libraries were sequenced on an Illumina NovaSeq with 2 x 150 bp paired-end reads. The source study handled its data this way. The reads were demultiplexed and collapsed into UMI-guided consensus sequences using migec v1.2.7. Using mixcr v2.1.11, the UMI consensuses were aligned to TRA and TRB V and J templates and assembled into clonotypes. A clonotype was counted as expanded or contracted only when both edgeR and NoisET called the clonotype significant, with the noise models trained on biological replicates. For edgeR calls, the cutoffs were a false discovery rate-adjusted p below 0.01 and a log2 fold-change threshold of 1. As an exploratory analysis of dynamics, max-normalized trajectories of the 1000 most abundant clonotypes were examined with PCA combined with hierarchical clustering. Each responding clone was given a CD4 or CD8 phenotype based on the CD4+ and CD8+ repertoires, which had been sequenced separately. TCRdb trimmed public reads at Q25 via fastp, called clones via MiXCR and kept in-frame beta chains. Rows merge per CDR3 protein into single entries with the most common DNA and genes. Here the V and J calls rest on TCRdb's processing, not on the authors' analysis. The table for this sample lists almost 350,000 distinct CDR3 sequences; roughly 19% of them were counted only once. The ten largest make up under 25% of the sample.

The investigation overall reported the following: Clones contracting from day 15 to 85 had balanced CD4/CD8 phenotypes, while a second wave expanding from day 15 to 37 was biased towards CD4+. The detection of some responding clones in pre-infection memory suggests that pre-existing cross-reactive memory T cells joined the SARS-CoV-2 response. Only a couple of mild cases were covered by the study, and larger cohorts that include severe cases with pre-infection samples were considered necessary. Contracting CD4+ clones turned up mainly in the CM and EM memory subsets, whereas EMRA was where CD8+ clones were enriched. SARS-CoV-2 specificity of the second-wave clones peaking on day 37 was not confirmed.

The clonotype was recovered from a man aged 18-30 years who had mild COVID-19 (a few samples of this study predate the infection). The sample titles of this study are shuffled in the database, so cell type and time point are left out; the donor was told from shared clones. Specimen: PBMCs or a T cell subset sorted from them (not recorded which).

Here the CDR3 is given as CASSQDIGDTQYF. The nucleotide sequence is given as TGCGCCAGCAGCCAAGATATTGGAGATACGCAGTATTTT. The rearranged segments are TRBV4-3 and TRBJ2-3, with an unclear D gene assignment. V is clipped by 0 bases and J by 5 bases, and the sequence between their germline boundaries is 6 bases long. Taken from the germline V gene, the CDR1 and CDR2 loops are LGHNA and YSLEER. The CDR3, from cysteine to phenylalanine, totals 13 residues. The read is trimmed to its CDR3 DNA, 39 bases read in frame from base 1.